This is a list of T cell receptor beta chains from one sample in a study of cytomegalovirus exposure and HLA in healthy donors. Libraries were prepared by immunoSEQ multiplex PCR; TCRdb keeps only in-frame clonotypes and omits some of them. The data contain 100,000 to 120,000 clones, 83% of them seen just once; the ten biggest clones take up roughly 6.1%. The source material was PBMCs. The receptor source for this set is a man between 18 and 35 years old in good health and CMV-seronegative. CDR3s include the opening cysteine and the closing phenylalanine or tryptophan. A D gene is named only where the DNA matches it firmly. Rows may omit the clone size; those that give it use once, few, many or a size class.

clone size	D gene	J gene	V gene	CDR3 protein	CDR3 DNA
-	-	TRBJ2-6	TRBV28	CASSFVQGNSGANVLTF	TGTGCCAGCAGTTTCGTGCAGGGGAACTCTGGGGCCAACGTCCTGACTTTC
-	TRBD1	TRBJ2-7	TRBV6-5	CASRKGTGGYHEQYF	TGTGCCAGCAGGAAAGGGACAGGGGGCTACCACGAGCAGTACTTC
-	-	TRBJ1-2	TRBV18	CASSPNGNYGYTF	TGTGCCAGCTCACCGAACGGGAACTATGGCTACACCTTC
-	TRBD2	TRBJ2-7	TRBV11-3	CASSLTGTSAYEQYF	TGTGCCAGCAGCTTGACCGGGACTAGCGCCTACGAGCAGTACTTC
-	TRBD2	TRBJ2-5	TRBV11-2	CASSWGRAGGPYQETQYF	TGTGCCAGCAGCTGGGGTAGAGCGGGAGGGCCATACCAAGAGACCCAGTACTTC
-	TRBD2	TRBJ2-1	TRBV7-9	CASVAGRAYNEQFF	TGTGCCAGCGTAGCGGGAAGGGCCTACAATGAGCAGTTCTTC
few	-	TRBJ2-7	TRBV11-2	CASSFDRFSYEQYF	TGTGCCAGCAGCTTTGACAGGTTCTCCTACGAGCAGTACTTC
-	TRBD1	TRBJ2-1	TRBV6-5	CASSYSTGTYNEQFF	TGTGCCAGCAGTTACTCGACAGGGACCTACAATGAGCAGTTCTTC
few	-	TRBJ1-2	TRBV6-5	CASSSPATVNYGYTF	TGTGCCAGCAGTTCTCCAGCGACAGTGAACTATGGCTACACCTTC
-	-	TRBJ1-2	TRBV7-9	CASSQGNRPNYGYTF	TGTGCCAGCAGCCAGGGGAACAGACCTAACTATGGCTACACCTTC
-	TRBD2	TRBJ2-7	TRBV7-9	CASSLAAAGVDEQYF	TGTGCCAGCAGCCTAGCGGCAGCGGGAGTCGACGAGCAGTACTTC
-	TRBD2	TRBJ2-3	TRBV10-1	CASRAGASTDTQYF	TGCGCCAGCAGAGCGGGAGCTAGCACAGATACGCAGTATTTT
-	TRBD1	TRBJ1-1	TRBV7-2	CASSRQGRTEAFF	TGTGCCAGCAGCCGACAGGGCCGGACTGAAGCTTTCTTT
-	-	TRBJ2-6	TRBV6-6	CASSQGETGANVLTF	TGTGCCAGCAGTCAAGGGGAAACTGGGGCCAACGTCCTGACTTTC
-	-	TRBJ2-3	TRBV6-4	CASSWRGPSASSTDTQYF	TGTGCCAGCAGTTGGAGGGGACCTAGCGCTTCTAGCACAGATACGCAGTATTTT
-	TRBD1	TRBJ1-5	TRBV19	CASSIPGGQPQHF	TGTGCCAGTAGTATACCAGGGGGCCAGCCCCAGCATTTT
-	TRBD1	TRBJ2-7	TRBV5-1	CASSLVTGVSYEQYF	TGCGCCAGCAGCTTGGTGACAGGGGTTTCCTACGAGCAGTACTTC
-	-	TRBJ2-7	TRBV5-4	CASSLDQRGGYEQYF	TGTGCCAGCAGCTTAGATCAGAGGGGGGGCTACGAGCAGTACTTC
-	-	TRBJ1-1	TRBV5-4	CASSLEGDNTEAFF	TGTGCCAGCAGCTTGGAGGGGGATAACACTGAAGCTTTCTTT
-	-	TRBJ1-2	TRBV4-2	CASSQDGTGAPNYGYTF	TGTGCCAGCAGCCAAGATGGGACGGGAGCTCCTAACTATGGCTACACCTTC
-	-	TRBJ2-7	TRBV6-1	CASAKGRGADEQYF	TGTGCCAGCGCAAAGGGCCGGGGGGCGGACGAGCAGTACTTC
few	-	TRBJ2-2	TRBV9	CASSLRDSTGELFF	TGTGCCAGCAGCTTGCGGGACTCGACCGGGGAGCTGTTTTTT
once	-	TRBJ1-1	TRBV7-2	CASSFVLRNTEAFF	TGTGCCAGCAGCTTTGTTCTAAGGAACACTGAAGCTTTCTTT
-	-	TRBJ2-7	TRBV10-1	CASSESRVLGNRQYF	TGCGCCAGCAGTGAGTCCCGGGTCTTGGGTAACCGGCAGTACTTC
-	-	TRBJ2-7	TRBV9	CASSPRGGGPFCEQYF	TGTGCCAGCAGCCCGCGGGGCGGAGGGCCCTTCTGCGAGCAGTACTTC
-	TRBD1	TRBJ1-2	TRBV6-1	CASSEGRGWDGYTF	TGTGCCAGCAGTGAGGGCAGGGGGTGGGATGGCTACACCTTC
-	TRBD2	TRBJ2-2	TRBV4-1	CASSHLPTSGFTGELFF	TGCGCCAGCAGCCACCTACCGACTAGCGGGTTCACCGGGGAGCTGTTTTTT
-	TRBD1	TRBJ1-2	TRBV5-4	CASRGRTGDDYGYTF	TGTGCCAGCAGGGGCCGGACAGGGGACGACTATGGCTACACCTTC
-	TRBD2	TRBJ2-7	TRBV4-3	CASSPAWAGVLDEQYF	TGCGCCAGCAGCCCAGCGTGGGCGGGAGTGCTCGACGAGCAGTACTTC
-	TRBD2	TRBJ2-1	TRBV5-6	CASSPTGLAGPRNEQFF	TGTGCCAGCAGCCCTACGGGTCTAGCGGGGCCCCGCAATGAGCAGTTCTTC
-	-	TRBJ2-7	TRBV27	CASSLSAAGVREQYF	TGTGCCAGCAGTTTATCCGCGGCAGGGGTTCGCGAGCAGTACTTC
-	-	TRBJ2-2	TRBV28	CASSQLGLTGELFF	TGCGCCAGCAGCCAACTCGGACTCACCGGGGAGCTGTTTTTT
-	TRBD1	TRBJ2-5	TRBV10-2	CASSYHTGGQETQYF	TGCGCCAGCAGTTATCATACAGGGGGGCAAGAGACCCAGTACTTC
-	TRBD2	TRBJ2-7	TRBV30	CAWSTLGGMTSGNEQYF	TGTGCCTGGAGTACCCTAGGGGGGATGACTAGCGGGAACGAGCAGTACTTC
-	TRBD2	TRBJ2-5	TRBV28	CASSVLAPGLKQETQYF	TGTGCCAGCAGTGTCCTTGCCCCGGGACTAAAGCAAGAGACCCAGTACTTC
few	-	TRBJ2-7	TRBV6-5	CASSPGEDFYEQYF	TGTGCCAGCAGTCCCGGCGAGGATTTCTACGAGCAGTACTTC
-	-	TRBJ1-5	TRBV19	CASSRPRQPQHF	TGTGCCAGTAGTCGACCGCGGCAGCCCCAGCATTTT
-	TRBD2	TRBJ2-1	TRBV27	CASSLSPGTSPNEQFF	TGTGCCAGCAGTTTATCCCCCGGGACTAGCCCCAATGAGCAGTTCTTC
-	-	TRBJ2-7	TRBV7-9	CASSLGSAEQYF	TGTGCCAGCAGTCTAGGGAGCGCCGAGCAGTACTTC
-	-	TRBJ2-1	TRBV4-1	CASSPPAGFGANEQFF	TGCGCCAGCAGCCCTCCCGCAGGCTTTGGGGCCAATGAGCAGTTCTTC
-	TRBD1	TRBJ1-5	TRBV6-1	CASSDGTEYKPQHF	TGTGCCAGCAGTGACGGGACAGAGTACAAGCCCCAGCATTTT
few	-	TRBJ1-4	TRBV30	CAWSLGAGLNEKLFF	TGTGCCTGGAGTTTGGGGGCTGGGCTAAATGAAAAACTGTTTTTT
-	TRBD2	TRBJ2-1	TRBV5-4	CASSFSGGRSYNEQFF	TGTGCCAGCAGCTTCAGCGGGGGGCGGTCCTACAATGAGCAGTTCTTC
once	TRBD1	TRBJ2-5	TRBV7-7	CASSLFSAPGGLETQYF	TGTGCCAGCAGCCTCTTCAGTGCGCCAGGGGGATTGGAGACCCAGTACTTC
-	TRBD1	TRBJ2-1	TRBV29-1	CSVTYRDRVYNEQFF	TGCAGCGTCACATACCGGGACAGGGTTTACAATGAGCAGTTCTTC
-	-	TRBJ2-5	TRBV5-4	CASSLWLDETQYF	TGTGCCAGCAGCTTATGGCTAGACGAGACCCAGTACTTC
once	-	TRBJ1-2	TRBV11-3	CAIPLVLYAPPGYTF	TGTGCCATTCCGCTGGTTCTCTACGCCCCACCCGGCTACACCTTC
-	-	TRBJ2-3	TRBV5-1	CASVLGVGTDTQYF	TGCGCCAGCGTTCTAGGGGTGGGCACAGATACGCAGTATTTT
once	TRBD2	TRBJ2-2	TRBV19	CASKGLAGVAGELFF	TGTGCCAGTAAGGGACTAGCGGGAGTGGCCGGGGAGCTGTTTTTT
-	-	TRBJ1-6	TRBV6-5	CASSYSRSHNSPLHF	TGTGCCAGCAGTTACTCGAGGAGCCATAATTCACCCCTCCACTTT
-	-	TRBJ1-1	TRBV28	CASSLLLGGTEAFF	TGTGCCAGCAGTTTGTTATTGGGGGGAACTGAAGCTTTCTTT
-	TRBD2	TRBJ2-7	TRBV11-1	CASSLYGRDEQYF	TGTGCCAGCAGTCTCTACGGGAGGGACGAGCAGTACTTC
-	TRBD1	TRBJ1-1	TRBV19	CASSPWDSVNTEAFF	TGTGCCAGTAGTCCTTGGGACAGCGTGAACACTGAAGCTTTCTTT
-	-	TRBJ2-7	TRBV5-4	CASSLHNYEQYF	TGTGCCAGCAGCCTTCACAACTACGAGCAGTACTTC
-	TRBD1	TRBJ1-2	TRBV7-2	CASSPDRGRVDYTF	TGTGCCAGCAGCCCCGACAGGGGGCGAGTCGACTACACCTTC